The 23 T cell receptor beta chains below all came from one sample that was sequenced in a study of blood T cell repertoires in COVID-19. This table comes from immunoSEQ multiplex PCR, and its TCRdb copy is limited to in-frame clones, with some not included. The sample holds about 74,000 clones, roughly four fifths seen once. Material for sequencing was peripheral blood. The receptors here all came from an elderly man with acute or convalescent COVID-19.

V gene TRBV5-1 combines with J gene TRBJ1-5; 7 positions match TRBD1. The CDR3 is made up of 15 amino acids. CDR1 and CDR2 (germline): SGHRS, YFSETQ. Losses at the gene ends were 3 bases for V and 4 bases for J; bases not matched to a gene: 7. This CDR3 reads CASSSGTVANQPQHF. DNA for the CDR3: TGCGCCAGCAGCTCCGGGACAGTAGCAAATCAGCCCCAGCATTTT.

The chain combines TRBV6-4 with TRBJ2-4, with TRBD1 matching 7 bases. V trimming: 2 bases; J trimming: 8 bases; junction bases outside the gene matches: 12. Germline V CDR1 and CDR2: MRHNA, SNTAGT. The CDR3 extends over 16 amino acids. CDR3 sequence: CASSDPPTGLMDIQYF. The CDR3 bases are TGTGCCAGCAGTGACCCCCCGACAGGGTTAATGGACATTCAGTACTTC.

This clone was seen once. The chain joins TRBV3-1 (or the pseudogene TRBV3-2) to TRBJ2-5; 7 positions agree with TRBD1. There are 15 residues in the CDR3. Germline assignment: CDR1 LGHDT and CDR2 YNNKEL (reference sequence). V lost 1 base to trimming and J lost 5 bases; unmatched junction nucleotides: 7. The CDR3 protein is CASSQVTGVSETQYF. The CDR3 bases are TGTGCCAGCAGCCAAGTCACAGGGGTCTCGGAGACCCAGTACTTC.

The chain employs TRBV7-2 and TRBJ2-3; D perhaps matches TRBD1 (7 bases). The CDR3 runs to 17 residues. CDR1 SGHTA and CDR2 FQGNSA come from the germline V gene. The ends were cut back, 0 bases at V and 5 bases at J, with 18 bases in the middle. This CDR3 is CASSLATGSMGGDTQYF. The CDR3 DNA follows: TGTGCCAGCAGCTTAGCGACAGGGAGTATGGGAGGAGATACGCAGTATTTT.

This clone was picked up one time. The CDR3 protein is CASSQGGTRRNEQFF. CDR3 coding DNA: TGCGCCAGCAGCCAAGGGGGGACTAGACGCAATGAGCAGTTCTTC. This chain links TRBV4-3 with TRBJ2-1, with 8 nucleotides matching TRBD2. CDR1 and CDR2 (germline): LGHNA, YSLEER. There are 15 residues in the CDR3. V shed 1 base, J shed 6 bases, and the junction held 5 bases outside the gene matches.

This rearrangement joins TRBV5-8 to TRBJ2-5; no clear D gene. Deletions cut 0 bases from V and 3 bases from J, with 9 bases between. The CDR3 length is 14 residues. CDR1 and CDR2 from the germline V gene are SGHTS and YDEGEE. CDR3: CASSLVFREETQYF. CDR3 DNA sequence: TGTGCCAGCAGCTTGGTTTTTCGGGAAGAGACCCAGTACTTC.

In this sample, this clone turned up a few times. The chain has TRBV15 and TRBJ1-2, with 10 bases aligning to TRBD1. Germline assignment: CDR1 LNHNV and CDR2 YYDKDF (reference sequence). V was clipped by 0 bases and J by 7 bases; unmatched bases: 5. The CDR3 contains 15 residues. In DNA, the CDR3 is TGTGCCACCAGCAGAGACGGACAGGGGGTGGCTGGCTACACCTTC. This gives the protein CATSRDGQGVAGYTF.

This clone was recorded a few times. This chain joins TRBV4-3 and TRBJ2-2; the match to TRBD2 covers 8 bases. The length of the CDR3 is 22 residues. The V and J ends lost 0 bases and 3 bases, in that order; junction bases with no gene match: 21. The germline CDR1 and CDR2 sequences are LGHNA and YSLEER. This CDR3 is CASSQDLGAGGRYWKDTGELFF. The CDR3 DNA follows: TGCGCCAGCAGCCAAGATCTGGGGGCGGGGGGACGCTATTGGAAGGACACCGGGGAGCTGTTTTTT.

This chain connects TRBV29-1 to TRBJ1-6, with TRBD1 matching over 9 bases. CDR1 and CDR2 (germline): SQVTM, ANQGSEA. The trim removed 6 bases at V and 8 bases at J, leaving 5 bases unmatched. This CDR3 region has 13 residues. The CDR3 sequence is CSVQGATDSPLHF. CDR3 in DNA: TGCAGCGTACAGGGGGCGACGGATTCACCCCTCCACTTT.

This rearrangement joins TRBV28 to TRBJ1-5, with unresolved D. Germline V gene data show CDR1 as MDHEN and CDR2 as SYDVKM. The CDR3 totals 11 residues. The V end lost 1 base, the J end lost 7 bases, and 2 bases lay between the germline ends. CDR3 DNA sequence: TGTGCCAGCAGTTTATTACAGCCCCAGCATTTT. Encoded protein: CASSLLQPQHF.

The chain couples TRBV4-1 to TRBJ1-4, with D unclear. CDR3 length: 15 amino acids. Trimming left V 4 bases short and J 4 bases short, with 13 bases between. CDR1 is MGHRA and CDR2 is YSYEKL in the germline V gene. CDR3 in DNA: TGCGCCAGCAGCCTTGTGGGAGCTCTTAATGAAAAACTGTTTTTT. This gives the protein CASSLVGALNEKLFF.

The rearrangement joins TRBV19 to TRBJ1-5; D uncertain. The CDR3 totals 12 residues. CDR1 is LNHDA, CDR2 SQIVND, per germline (reference sequence). Trimming stripped 3 bases from V and 4 bases from J, with 4 bases between. CDR3 region: CASSIPNQPQHF. DNA of the CDR3: TGTGCCAGTAGTATTCCGAATCAGCCCCAGCATTTT.

This clone was counted a single time. The chain links TRBV5-1 to TRBJ2-6, with D possibly matching TRBD1 (5 bases). Trimming removed 1 base at V and 0 bases at J, with 14 bases between. The CDR3 totals 18 residues. Germline loops: CDR1 SGHRS, CDR2 YFSETQ. The CDR3 sequence: CASSLRGKAFSGANVLTF. CDR3 nucleotide sequence: TGCGCCAGCAGCTTGAGGGGTAAGGCTTTCTCTGGGGCCAACGTCCTGACTTTC.

This clone came up a few times. The V call is TRBV13, the J call TRBJ2-7; 10 bases line up with TRBD1. The length of the CDR3 is 15 residues. V lost 5 bases to trimming and J lost 2 bases; unmatched junction nucleotides: 6. The germline V gene encodes CDR1 PRHDT and CDR2 FYEKMQ (reference sequence). CDR3 sequence: CASSPGGQGTYEQYF. In DNA, the CDR3 is TGTGCCAGCAGCCCCGGGGGACAGGGGACCTACGAGCAGTACTTC.

The gene calls are TRBV5-1 and TRBJ2-1; D is possibly TRBD1 (6 bases). Per the germline V gene, CDR1 is SGHRS and CDR2 is YFSETQ. The V end was cut by 4 bases, the J end by 6 bases, with 11 bases between. There are 13 residues in the CDR3. The CDR3 DNA reads TGCGCCAGCAGCACCCAGGGGATCAATGAGCAGTTCTTC. As protein: CASSTQGINEQFF. Drawing the rest from reference TRBV5-1 and TRBJ2-1, the complete variable domain is KAGVTQTPRYLIKTRGQQVTLSCSPISGHRSVSWYQQTPGQGLQFLFEYFSETQRNKGNFPGRFSGRQFSNSRSEMNVSTLELGDSALYLCASSTQGINEQFFGPGTRLTVL.

V is TRBV24-1 and J is TRBJ1-2; 7 bases line up with TRBD1. Germline CDR1 is KGHDR and CDR2 is SFDVKD. This CDR3 has 14 residues. The J segment lost 3 bases and the V segment lost 3 bases, leaving 3 bases of the junction unmatched. The CDR3 coding sequence is TGTGCCACCAGTGATCAAGGGGGCTACTATGGCTACACCTTC. Translated: CATSDQGGYYGYTF.

The J gene is TRBJ2-1, the V gene TRBV4-3; TRBD2 aligns across 7 bases. V shed 0 bases, J shed 10 bases, and the junction held 3 bases outside the gene matches. From germline, CDR1 is LGHNA and CDR2 YSLEER. The CDR3 consists of 13 residues. The CDR3 DNA sequence: TGCGCCAGCAGCCAAGAACTAGCGCGAGAGCAGTTCTTC. Encoded protein: CASSQELAREQFF.

The chain uses TRBV7-6 and TRBJ2-7, with 16 bases matching TRBD2. This CDR3 has 18 residues. Germline assignment: CDR1 SGHVS and CDR2 FNYEAQ. J was trimmed by 1 base and V by 3 bases; bases with no gene match: 6. The CDR3 loop is CASSFGTSGGAISYEQYF. The CDR3 DNA reads TGTGCCAGCAGCTTCGGGACTAGCGGGGGGGCCATATCCTACGAGCAGTACTTC.

This chain uses TRBV4-3 with TRBJ1-4, with 10 bases that match TRBD1. This CDR3 has 13 amino acids. Trimming cost V 4 bases and J 7 bases; bases outside gene matches: 0. CDR1 is LGHNA, CDR2 YSLEER, per germline. This chain's CDR3 is CASSRDRGEKLFF. In DNA, the CDR3 is TGCGCCAGCAGCCGGGACAGGGGTGAAAAACTGTTTTTT.

The gene calls are TRBV4-1 and TRBJ1-3, with D unclear. V shed 0 bases and J shed 1 base, with 7 bases lying between them. This CDR3 is built from 15 residues. Per germline, CDR1 MGHRA and CDR2 YSYEKL. The CDR3 is CASSQDQASGNTIYF. In nucleotides, the CDR3 is TGCGCCAGCAGCCAAGATCAGGCGTCTGGAAACACCATATATTTT.

The CDR3 sequence: CASSQSRTYDEQFF. The CDR3 DNA follows: TGCGCCAGCAGTCAATCGAGGACTTACGATGAGCAGTTCTTC. The chain has TRBV23-1 and TRBJ2-1, with D possibly matching TRBD2 (5 bases). TRBV23-1 is classed as an ORF, of uncertain function. V was cut by 0 bases and J by 8 bases, with 11 bases left in between. This CDR3 region has 14 residues.

The table lists this clone with a few counts. Other DNA sequences in the sample encode the same CDR3. V usage is TRBV5-1 and J usage is TRBJ2-5, with D perhaps TRBD2 (5 bases). Trimming left V 4 bases short and J 2 bases short, with 9 bases between. The germline V gene encodes CDR1 SGHRS and CDR2 YFSETQ. The CDR3 is 13 residues long. In DNA form, the CDR3 reads TGCGCCAGCAGCCGAGGACTGCAAGAGACCCAGTACTTC. It is translated as CASSRGLQETQYF.

The V gene is TRBV24-1, the J gene TRBJ1-5; 7 nucleotides align to TRBD1. CDR3 length equals 14 residues. CDR1 KGHDR and CDR2 SFDVKD come from the germline V gene. Trimming at V came to 4 bases and at J to 5 bases, leaving 4 bases not matched to a gene. CDR3 protein: CATSDRQGYQPQHF. The CDR3, as DNA: TGTGCCACCAGTGACCGACAGGGTTATCAGCCCCAGCATTTT.